This section outlines one T cell receptor beta chain sequence together with its context. Its specificity is unknown. The source of the sample is a study of cytomegalovirus exposure and HLA in healthy donors. Whole-study findings and limits: Donors belonging to an Asian-associated ancestry cluster reportedly showed fewer N-insertions in productive TCRs than the approximately 640-donor mean, according to what a later analysis found. A previous analysis found most TCR beta V segments productive roughly 87% or roughly 30% of the time. Equally common other TCR beta chains were less clonally expanded than HLA-associated ones, a later analysis found.

Healthy bone marrow donors made up the cohort. The CDR3 contains 15 residues. Germline V lookup: CDR1 SGHTA, CDR2 FQGTGA. V was pared by 5 bases and J by 2 bases, with 2 bases of the junction left unmatched. The PCR made use of 60 Vbeta and 13 Jbeta primers. TCRdb keeps only in-frame clones here, not all; method: immunoSEQ multiplex PCR. There are 100,000 or so clones in the sample; around 83% occur only once, and 3% to 5% lies in the top ten. The sequence was obtained from a man aged 25-45 years in good health and CMV-seronegative. Sequencing was done on a sample of PBMCs. This chain links TRBV7-3 with TRBJ2-1, with 11 bases fitting TRBD2. The CDR3 DNA is TGTGCCAGCAGCCTACTAGCGGGGGCCTACAATGAGCAGTTCTTC. It codes for CASSLLAGAYNEQFF.